Listed below are T cell receptor beta chains from one sample, sequenced in a study of blood T cell repertoires in COVID-19. The table came from immunoSEQ multiplex PCR; TCRdb's copy has only in-frame clones and leaves some out. This table holds about 65,000 clones, about 75% found once. The sequencing sample was made of peripheral blood. The receptors were gathered from a human donor in a cohort sampled during active COVID-19. Each CDR3 is given with its conserved first and last residue. The order of the fields is J gene, V gene, clone size, D gene, CDR3 protein, CDR3 DNA. D genes are given only for firm matches. Expanded clones are given a class, and other clones once, few, many or no size at all.

TRBJ2-5 TRBV5-1 NA TRBD2 CASSLDTAGGQPWETQYF TGCGCCAGCAGCTTGGATACAGCGGGAGGGCAGCCGTGGGAGACCCAGTACTTC
TRBJ2-7 TRBV28 NA TRBD1 CASSPEGTGTYEQYF TGTGCCAGCAGTCCAGAAGGGACAGGGACCTACGAGCAGTACTTC
TRBJ2-1 TRBV11-3 few NA CASSLGGPMGNEQFF TGTGCCAGCAGCTTAGGAGGGCCGATGGGTAATGAGCAGTTCTTC
TRBJ1-5 TRBV6-5 once NA CASSNRGNQPQHF TGTGCCAGCAGCAACAGGGGCAATCAGCCCCAGCATTTT
TRBJ1-5 TRBV20-1 NA NA CSASRPAMRGNQPQHF TGCAGTGCTAGTAGACCGGCTATGAGGGGCAATCAGCCCCAGCATTTT
TRBJ2-7 TRBV4-1 NA TRBD2 CASSQGSSGRVNEQYF TGCGCCAGCAGCCAAGGAAGTAGCGGGAGGGTCAACGAGCAGTACTTC
TRBJ2-1 TRBV10-3 NA TRBD1 CAISPGQGHYNEQFF TGTGCCATCAGTCCCGGACAGGGGCACTACAATGAGCAGTTCTTC
TRBJ2-7 TRBV27 few TRBD2 CASSLRDYYEQYF TGTGCCAGCAGTTTAAGGGACTACTACGAGCAGTACTTC
TRBJ2-3 TRBV2 few NA CASSPQGSTDTQYF TGTGCCAGCAGTCCGCAGGGGAGCACAGATACGCAGTATTTT
TRBJ1-2 TRBV21-1 NA NA CASSNINGASYTYGYTF TGTGCCAGCAGCAACATTAATGGGGCTTCTTATACCTATGGCTACACCTTC
TRBJ1-2 TRBV11-2 NA TRBD1 CASSPGPGTDYGYTF TGTGCCAGCAGCCCCGGTCCGGGGACAGACTATGGCTACACCTTC
TRBJ1-1 TRBV7-2 NA NA CASSLRGVSNTEAFF TGTGCCAGCAGCCTCCGGGGTGTGTCAAACACTGAAGCTTTCTTT
TRBJ1-1 TRBV29-1 NA TRBD1 CSATPGQGSNTEAFF TGCAGCGCCACCCCGGGACAGGGTAGCAACACTGAAGCTTTCTTT
TRBJ2-5 TRBV5-5 NA TRBD1 CASSLPRGPQETQYF TGTGCCAGCAGCTTGCCCAGGGGGCCCCAAGAGACCCAGTACTTC
TRBJ2-4 TRBV10-3 NA TRBD1 CAINDRGDNIQYF TGTGCCATCAATGACAGGGGGGATAACATTCAGTACTTC
TRBJ2-7 TRBV27 NA NA CASRKTVYEQYF TGTGCCAGCAGGAAGACAGTTTACGAGCAGTACTTC
TRBJ2-5 TRBV5-1 NA TRBD1 CASSWGQGSETQYF TGCGCCAGCAGCTGGGGACAGGGCTCAGAGACCCAGTACTTC
TRBJ1-2 TRBV3-1/TRBV3-2 few NA CASSQRHYGYTF TGTGCCAGCAGCCAACGTCACTATGGCTACACCTTC
TRBJ2-1 TRBV25-1 few NA CASSRTSEQFF TGTGCCAGCAGTAGAACGAGTGAGCAGTTCTTC
TRBJ1-2 TRBV12-3/TRBV12-4 NA TRBD1 CASSRGQDYGYTF TGTGCCAGCAGCAGGGGACAGGACTATGGCTACACCTTC
TRBJ2-7 TRBV14 NA NA CASSRGGLSYEQYF TGTGCCAGCAGCCGAGGAGGGCTCTCCTACGAGCAGTACTTC
TRBJ2-1 TRBV28 NA TRBD1 CASSLFTGGVNEQFF TGTGCCAGCAGTTTATTCACAGGGGGAGTCAATGAGCAGTTCTTC
TRBJ2-5 TRBV7-6 NA NA CASSLGTADSQYF TGTGCCAGCAGCTTAGGGACTGCAGATTCTCAGTACTTC
TRBJ1-5 TRBV7-8 NA NA CASSLGQAGNQPQHF TGTGCCAGCAGCTTAGGCCAGGCTGGCAATCAGCCCCAGCATTTT
TRBJ1-2 TRBV7-9 NA TRBD1 CASSLEGRQGAGYTF TGTGCCAGCAGCTTAGAAGGACGGCAGGGGGCCGGCTACACCTTC
TRBJ2-3 TRBV5-4 NA NA CASSLDNRRGTQYF TGTGCCAGCAGCTTGGATAATAGGAGAGGTACGCAGTATTTT
TRBJ2-7 TRBV11-2 few NA CASSRGLSSYEQYF TGTGCCAGCAGCCGCGGACTGAGCTCCTACGAGCAGTACTTC
TRBJ1-5 TRBV24-1 few NA CATSDNGQPQHF TGTGCCACCAGTGATAATGGCCAGCCCCAGCATTTT
TRBJ1-2 TRBV10-3 NA TRBD1 CAIGGLGQKENYGYTF TGTGCCATCGGGGGTTTGGGACAGAAGGAGAACTATGGCTACACCTTC
TRBJ1-3 TRBV10-3 NA NA CAISDGGSGNTIYF TGTGCCATCAGTGACGGGGGCTCTGGAAACACCATATATTTT
TRBJ1-1 TRBV5-1 NA NA CASRPQSGRNTEAFF TGCGCCAGCAGGCCTCAATCCGGGAGGAACACTGAAGCTTTCTTT
TRBJ1-2 TRBV29-1 NA TRBD1 CSVVIGTGAGYTF TGCAGCGTTGTAATCGGGACAGGCGCCGGCTACACCTTC